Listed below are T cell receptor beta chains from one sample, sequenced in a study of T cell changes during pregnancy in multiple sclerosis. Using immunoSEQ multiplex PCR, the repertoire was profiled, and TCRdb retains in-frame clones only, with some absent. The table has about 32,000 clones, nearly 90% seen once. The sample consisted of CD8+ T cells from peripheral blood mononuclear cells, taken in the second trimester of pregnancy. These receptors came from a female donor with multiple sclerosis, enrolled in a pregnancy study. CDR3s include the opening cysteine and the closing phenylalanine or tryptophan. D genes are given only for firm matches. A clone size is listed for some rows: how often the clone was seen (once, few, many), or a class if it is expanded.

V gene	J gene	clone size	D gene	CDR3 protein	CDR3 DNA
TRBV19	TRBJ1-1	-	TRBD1	CASSPRQGLTEAFF	TGTGCCAGTAGCCCACGACAGGGGTTGACTGAAGCTTTCTTT
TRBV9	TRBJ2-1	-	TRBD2	CASSLTTSGWNNEQFF	TGTGCCAGCAGCCTTACCACTAGCGGGTGGAACAATGAGCAGTTCTTC
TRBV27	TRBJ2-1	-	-	CASSLRAGLNEQFF	TGTGCCAGCAGTTTACGGGCAGGGTTAAATGAGCAGTTCTTC
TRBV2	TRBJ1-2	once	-	CATPVPLLYGYTF	TGTGCCACTCCTGTGCCACTTCTCTATGGCTACACCTTC
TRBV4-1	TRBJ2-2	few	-	CASSPWGAGVNTGELFF	TGCGCCAGCAGCCCCTGGGGGGCGGGGGTGAACACCGGGGAGCTGTTTTTT
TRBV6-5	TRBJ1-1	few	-	CASSYHTANTEAFF	TGTGCCAGCAGTTACCACACCGCGAACACTGAAGCTTTCTTT
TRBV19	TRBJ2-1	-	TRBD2	CASSGGLAGSSYNEQFF	TGTGCCAGTAGCGGGGGACTAGCGGGTAGCTCCTACAATGAGCAGTTCTTC
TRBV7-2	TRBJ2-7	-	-	CASSSPHEQYF	TGTGCCAGCAGCTCTCCTCACGAGCAGTACTTC
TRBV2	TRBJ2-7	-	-	CASKPDYEQYF	TGTGCCAGCAAGCCCGACTACGAGCAGTACTTC
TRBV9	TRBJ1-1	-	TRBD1	CASSPKQGAGTEAFF	TGTGCCAGCAGCCCCAAACAGGGGGCAGGCACTGAAGCTTTCTTT
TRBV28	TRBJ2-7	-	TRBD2	CASIGEGLDEQYF	TGTGCCAGCATAGGGGAGGGCCTCGACGAGCAGTACTTC
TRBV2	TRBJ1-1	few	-	CASSASDMNTEAFF	TGTGCCAGCAGCGCGAGCGATATGAACACTGAAGCTTTCTTT
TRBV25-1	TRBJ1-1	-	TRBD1	CASKGQGWPEAFF	TGTGCCAGCAAGGGACAGGGTTGGCCTGAAGCTTTCTTT
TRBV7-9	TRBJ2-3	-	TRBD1	CASSPPGRGLTDTQYF	TGTGCCAGCAGCCCTCCTGGCAGGGGGCTAACAGATACGCAGTATTTT
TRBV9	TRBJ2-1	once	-	CASSAQLRQGNDNEQFF	TGTGCCAGCAGCGCCCAGTTGCGGCAGGGTAATGACAATGAGCAGTTCTTC
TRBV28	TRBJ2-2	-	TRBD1	CASSMTGTGIGELFF	TGTGCCAGCAGTATGACCGGGACAGGGATCGGGGAGCTGTTTTTT
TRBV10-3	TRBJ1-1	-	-	CAIREAGTEAFF	TGTGCCATCAGGGAGGCAGGGACTGAAGCTTTCTTT
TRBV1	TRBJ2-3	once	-	CTSSQGGLAGASFTDTQYF	TGCACCAGCAGCCAAGGGGGACTAGCGGGGGCCTCTTTCACAGATACGCAGTATTTT
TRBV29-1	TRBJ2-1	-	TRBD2	CSVEDPREGSYNEQFF	TGCAGCGTTGAAGATCCGCGGGAGGGTTCCTACAATGAGCAGTTCTTC
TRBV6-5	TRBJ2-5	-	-	CASSYSGGLGQPYF	TGTGCCAGCAGTTACTCCGGAGGTTTAGGACAGCCATACTTC
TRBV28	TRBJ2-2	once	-	CASSTTAPNTGELFF	TGTGCCAGCAGTACGACAGCTCCGAACACCGGGGAGCTGTTTTTT
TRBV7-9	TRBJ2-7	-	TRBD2	CASSSSGSYEQYF	TGTGCCAGCAGCTCTAGCGGGAGCTACGAGCAGTACTTC
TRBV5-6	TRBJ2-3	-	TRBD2	CASSLELGLAALSRVW	TGTGCCAGCAGCTTGGAATTGGGACTAGCGGCCCTTTCCCGTGTTTGG
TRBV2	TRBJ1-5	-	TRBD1	CASTWTGWSNQPQHF	TGTGCCAGCACTTGGACAGGGTGGAGCAATCAGCCCCAGCATTTT
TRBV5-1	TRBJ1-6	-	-	CASSLEAGGSNSPLHF	TGCGCCAGCAGCTTGGAGGCGGGGGGCAGTAATTCACCCCTCCACTTT
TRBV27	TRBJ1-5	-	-	CASSPQGQPQHF	TGTGCCAGCAGTCCACAGGGTCAGCCCCAGCATTTT
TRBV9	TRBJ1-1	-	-	CASSARLLNTEAFF	TGTGCCAGCAGCGCCCGACTCTTGAACACTGAAGCTTTCTTT
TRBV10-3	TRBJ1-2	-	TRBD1	CAISENRGLSFDYGYTF	TGTGCCATCAGTGAGAACAGGGGATTGAGTTTTGACTATGGCTACACCTTC
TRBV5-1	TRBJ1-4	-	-	CASSLSAGPEVLFF	TGCGCCAGCAGCTTGTCGGCGGGGCCTGAGGTACTGTTTTTT
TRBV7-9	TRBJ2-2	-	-	CASSLSNTGELFF	TGTGCCAGCAGCCTCTCGAACACCGGGGAGCTGTTTTTT
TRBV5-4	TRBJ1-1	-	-	CASSSTWNTEAFF	TGTGCCAGCAGCTCCACATGGAACACTGAAGCTTTCTTT
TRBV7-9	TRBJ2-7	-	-	CASSPPTGYEQYF	TGTGCCAGCAGCCCCCCAACGGGTTACGAGCAGTACTTC
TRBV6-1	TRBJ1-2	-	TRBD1	CASSGGGGDYGYTF	TGTGCCAGCAGTGGAGGGGGCGGGGACTATGGCTACACCTTC
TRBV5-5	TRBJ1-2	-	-	CASSLERGVRGYTF	TGTGCCAGCAGCTTGGAACGTGGCGTGAGGGGCTACACCTTC
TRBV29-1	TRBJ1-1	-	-	CSVEEGGEVDTEAFF	TGCAGCGTTGAAGAGGGGGGTGAGGTGGACACTGAAGCTTTCTTT
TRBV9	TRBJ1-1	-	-	CASSSTTANTEAFF	TGTGCCAGCAGCTCCACGACAGCGAACACTGAAGCTTTCTTT
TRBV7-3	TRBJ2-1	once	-	CASSLNQGINEQFF	TGTGCCAGCAGCTTAAACCAGGGAATCAATGAGCAGTTCTTC
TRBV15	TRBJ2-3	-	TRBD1	CATSTRTWDRGRLTDTQYF	TGTGCCACCAGCACCCGAACGTGGGACAGGGGGCGCCTCACAGATACGCAGTATTTT
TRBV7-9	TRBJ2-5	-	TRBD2	CASSAGTSGGAGSATQYF	TGTGCCAGCAGCGCCGGGACTAGCGGGGGGGCCGGGAGTGCGACCCAGTACTTC
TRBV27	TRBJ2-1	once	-	CASSLSEGDAGHNEQFF	TGTGCCAGCAGTTTAAGTGAAGGTGACGCGGGGCACAATGAGCAGTTCTTC
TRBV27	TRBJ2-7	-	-	CASSPRAWVGYEQYF	TGTGCCAGCAGTCCCAGGGCCTGGGTCGGCTACGAGCAGTACTTC
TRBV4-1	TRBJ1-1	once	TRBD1	CASSQEVFQWDREVGNTEAFF	TGCGCCAGCAGCCAAGAGGTATTTCAGTGGGACAGGGAGGTTGGGAACACTGAAGCTTTCTTT
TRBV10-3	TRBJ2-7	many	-	CAISDLYEQYF	TGTGCCATCAGCGATCTATACGAGCAGTACTTC
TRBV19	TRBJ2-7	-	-	CASSIGGSSSYEQYF	TGTGCCAGTAGTATAGGCGGGTCGAGCTCCTACGAGCAGTACTTC
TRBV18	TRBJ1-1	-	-	CASSPRRYDTEAFF	TGTGCCAGCTCACCACGGCGGTACGACACTGAAGCTTTCTTT
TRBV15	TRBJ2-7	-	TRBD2	CATSEAGTREQYF	TGTGCCACCAGCGAAGCGGGAACACGCGAGCAGTACTTC
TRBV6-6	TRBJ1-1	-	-	CASSYDPGNTEAFF	TGTGCCAGCAGTTACGACCCAGGTAACACTGAAGCTTTCTTT
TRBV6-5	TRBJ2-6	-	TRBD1	CASRLDRAGANVLTF	TGTGCCAGCAGACTAGACAGGGCCGGGGCCAACGTCCTGACTTTC
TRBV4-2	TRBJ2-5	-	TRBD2	CASSQDRLAGGRETQYF	TGTGCCAGCAGCCAAGATAGACTAGCGGGTGGTCGGGAGACCCAGTACTTC
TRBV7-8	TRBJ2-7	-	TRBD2	CASSPTSGVTYGYEQYF	TGTGCCAGCAGCCCGACTAGCGGGGTAACTTACGGGTACGAGCAGTACTTC
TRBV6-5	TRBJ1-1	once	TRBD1	CASRVTGVVDTEAFF	TGTGCCAGCAGGGTGACAGGGGTTGTTGACACTGAAGCTTTCTTT
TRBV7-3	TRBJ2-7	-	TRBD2	CASSLKAGDHEQYF	TGTGCCAGCAGCTTAAAGGCGGGAGATCACGAGCAGTACTTC
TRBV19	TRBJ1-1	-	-	CASRISGGGGWNTEAFF	TGTGCCAGTAGGATAAGTGGGGGGGGCGGATGGAACACTGAAGCTTTCTTT
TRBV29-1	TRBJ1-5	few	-	CSVVLPGINQPQHF	TGCAGCGTTGTTCTGCCGGGGATCAATCAGCCCCAGCATTTT
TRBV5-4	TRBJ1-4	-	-	CASSLWGGGEKLFF	TGTGCCAGCAGCTTGTGGGGTGGAGGTGAAAAACTGTTTTTT
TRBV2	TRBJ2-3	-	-	CASMGGRDTQYF	TGTGCCAGCATGGGAGGCAGGGATACGCAGTATTTT
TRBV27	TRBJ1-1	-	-	CASSLTGNTEAFF	TGTGCCAGCAGTCTGACTGGGAACACTGAAGCTTTCTTT